This TCR beta chain is from a study of T cells in Graves' hyperthyroidism and ophthalmopathy. There are a few counts of this clonotype. The V segment lost 0 bases and the J segment 6 bases; nucleotides outside the gene matches: 17. This CDR3 is built from 19 residues. CDR1 and CDR2 from the germline V gene are DFQATT and SNEGSKA (reference sequence). Regions amplified from RNA transcripts were the TCR beta CDR3 regions. The primer set for the first-round RT-PCR of the TCR CDR3 was HTBI. One entry per CDR3 protein results from TCRdb running MiXCR on the multiplex PCR reads. The top ten clones hold around a third of a sample with fewer than 450,000 distinct CDR3 sequences, roughly 15% of them seen once.

The TCR was taken from a woman in her 30s with Graves' hyperthyroidism that later progressed to Graves' ophthalmopathy. The sequenced material came from blood. This chain links TRBV20-1 with TRBJ2-1; 10 bases align to TRBD2. The DNA of the CDR3 is TGCAGTGCTAGAGATCATCACCGGAACCCTAGCGGGAGTAGCAATGAGCAGTTCTTC. Translation: CSARDHHRNPSGSSNEQFF.